The TCR beta chain described here comes from a study of neurological immune-mediated disorders. The table lists this clonotype with a few counts. TCRdb re-analysed the 5' RACE reads in MiXCR, keeping a single row per CDR3 protein. Among about 80,000 distinct CDR3 sequences, around 4.6% were seen once, and the ten largest hold less than 2.5%. This sequence was found in a woman in her 30s with multiple sclerosis. The source material was PBMCs.

Here the CDR3 reads CASSLTRGLAGLQETQYF. Written as DNA, the CDR3 is TGTGCCAGCAGTTTGACCAGGGGGCTAGCGGGCCTCCAAGAGACCCAGTACTTC. J is TRBJ2-5 and V is TRBV12-3 or TRBV12-4, with D possibly being TRBD1 or TRBD2 (8 bases each). The length of the CDR3 is 18 residues. Trimming cost V 3 bases and J 1 base, with 21 bases left between them.